A selection of T cell receptor beta chains follows, all from one sample in a study of T cell responses to AZD1222 COVID-19 vaccine. Assay: immunoSEQ multiplex PCR; the TCRdb copy retains only in-frame clones and omits some. The sample lists 95,000 to 150,000 clones; around 94% were seen once. The specimen was peripheral blood, collected on day 0 of AZD1222 vaccination. Source of these receptors: an adult in good health. Each CDR3 is given with its conserved first and last residue. A D gene is named only where the DNA matches it firmly. Not every row has a clone size; where given, it reads once, few, many or a size class.

D	size	V	J	DNA	CDR3
-	few	TRBV5-1	TRBJ1-2	TGCGCCAGCAGCTTGGTGCCGGGCGGTGGCTACACCTTC	CASSLVPGGGYTF
-	-	TRBV5-1	TRBJ1-4	TGCGCCAGCAGCCCCTCGACGGGTGGTGAAAAACTGTTTTTT	CASSPSTGGEKLFF
TRBD1	-	TRBV7-9	TRBJ2-7	TGTGCCAGCAGCTTTCAACGGGACAGCTCCTACGAGCAGTACTTC	CASSFQRDSSYEQYF
-	-	TRBV7-9	TRBJ2-6	TGTGCCAGCGGTATGGGGGGCCCTGGGGCCAACGTCCTGACTTTC	CASGMGGPGANVLTF
-	-	TRBV19	TRBJ1-5	TGTGCCAGTAGTATTGGGGTCGCCCAGCCCCAGCATTTT	CASSIGVAQPQHF
-	-	TRBV9	TRBJ1-1	TGTGCCAGCAGCGGGACAGACACTGAAGCTTTCTTT	CASSGTDTEAFF
TRBD1	-	TRBV19	TRBJ1-1	TGTGCCAGTAGTAAGTCGGTAGGACAGGGGAACACTGAAGCTTTCTTT	CASSKSVGQGNTEAFF
-	-	TRBV6-1	TRBJ1-6	TGTGCCAGCAGTGAAGTTAGGACCTCCTATAATTCACCCCTCCACTTT	CASSEVRTSYNSPLHF
TRBD1	once	TRBV9	TRBJ1-5	TGTGCCAGCAGCCGTACAGGGGGCAGGCTCGATCAGCCCCAGCATTTT	CASSRTGGRLDQPQHF
-	-	TRBV5-6	TRBJ1-2	TGTGCCAGCAGCTTGGCAGGGACCGGGAACTATGGCTACACCTTC	CASSLAGTGNYGYTF
TRBD1	-	TRBV12-3/TRBV12-4	TRBJ2-1	TGTGCCAGCAGGCCCGGACAGGACGGGCCACAGTTCTTC	CASRPGQDGPQFF
TRBD2	-	TRBV7-2	TRBJ2-3	TGTGCCAGCAGCTGGGGGGGGACTCTCGGCACAGATACGCAGTATTTT	CASSWGGTLGTDTQYF
TRBD1	-	TRBV7-9	TRBJ1-1	TGTGCCAGCAGGCCCCCGGGGACAGGATACACTGAAGCTTTCTTT	CASRPPGTGYTEAFF
TRBD1	-	TRBV28	TRBJ1-2	TGTGCCAGCAGTCTAGGACAGGCAGTCTCAGGCTACACCTTC	CASSLGQAVSGYTF
TRBD2	once	TRBV6-2/TRBV6-3	TRBJ2-3	TGTGCCAGCAGTTACTCGAAGCGGGGGAACACAGATACGCAGTATTTT	CASSYSKRGNTDTQYF
-	-	TRBV5-1	TRBJ1-3	TGCGCCAGCAGGGACGGTTCCCAAAACACCATATATTTT	CASRDGSQNTIYF
-	-	TRBV7-9	TRBJ2-2	TGTGCCAGCAGGGGGGGAAGGAACACCGGGGAGCTGTTTTTT	CASRGGRNTGELFF
TRBD2	-	TRBV19	TRBJ2-1	TGTGCCAGTAGGCCCAGCGGGGTCACCCTATACAATGAGCAGTTCTTC	CASRPSGVTLYNEQFF
-	-	TRBV21-1	TRBJ1-2	TGTGCCAGCAGCAAAGCCCCCTGGACAGGGCTCAGTGGCTACACCTTC	CASSKAPWTGLSGYTF
TRBD2	-	TRBV5-1	TRBJ2-3	TGCGCCAGCAGCTTAATTGCCCGGACTAGCGGGGGCACAGATACGCAGTATTTT	CASSLIARTSGGTDTQYF
-	-	TRBV9	TRBJ2-2	TGTGCCAGCAGCGTAGGTGCCACCGGGGAGCTGTTTTTT	CASSVGATGELFF
-	-	TRBV3-1/TRBV3-2	TRBJ2-3	TGTGCCAGCAGCCAAGGTCTTCCAGATACGCAGTATTTT	CASSQGLPDTQYF
-	-	TRBV7-9	TRBJ2-1	TGTGCCAGCAGCTTGCTCAGCTCCTACAATGAGCAGTTCTTC	CASSLLSSYNEQFF
-	-	TRBV5-1	TRBJ2-2	TGCGCCAGCAGCTTGACAACAGTCTCCGGGGAGCTGTTTTTT	CASSLTTVSGELFF
-	-	TRBV28	TRBJ2-1	TGTGCCAGCAGTTTATCCGGGAGTGAGCAGTTCTTC	CASSLSGSEQFF
-	few	TRBV20-1	TRBJ1-5	TGCAGTGCTAGTATGGGCCCAAATCAGCCCCAGCATTTT	CSASMGPNQPQHF
-	-	TRBV29-1	TRBJ1-2	TGCAGCGTTGAACAGGGCCCTAACTATGGCTACACCTTC	CSVEQGPNYGYTF
-	-	TRBV4-3	TRBJ2-1	TGCGCCAGCAGCCATGGAAAGGGGCCACCCTACAATGAGCAGTTCTTC	CASSHGKGPPYNEQFF
-	-	TRBV19	TRBJ1-3	TGTGCCAGTAGTATGGGGACGGACTCTGGAAACACCATATATTTT	CASSMGTDSGNTIYF
-	-	TRBV19	TRBJ1-2	TGTGCCAGTAGTATTTGGTGGGGGGACGTAGAGGATGGCTACACCTTC	CASSIWWGDVEDGYTF
-	-	TRBV18	TRBJ1-1	TGTGCCAGCTCACCTGCACACCATGAAGCTTTCTTT	CASSPAHHEAFF
-	-	TRBV6-5	TRBJ1-2	TGTGCCAGCAGTTCCGTCGAGCATGGCTACACCTTC	CASSSVEHGYTF
-	-	TRBV2	TRBJ2-7	TGTGCCAGCAAGGGGGGTCTGGCCTACGAGCAGTACTTC	CASKGGLAYEQYF
-	-	TRBV24-1	TRBJ1-1	TGTGCCACCAGTGACCCAGACACTGAAGCTTTCTTT	CATSDPDTEAFF
-	-	TRBV18	TRBJ2-3	TGTGCCAGCTCCCCACGTGGTAGTAGCACAGATACGCAGTATTTT	CASSPRGSSTDTQYF
-	-	TRBV15	TRBJ1-1	TGTGCCACCAGCAGAGTTCGAGCCCTCACGGGGAACACTGAAGCTTTCTTT	CATSRVRALTGNTEAFF
-	-	TRBV29-1	TRBJ2-3	TGCAGCGGGCGGGATTTTGTTGGGACAGATACGCAGTATTTT	CSGRDFVGTDTQYF
TRBD1	once	TRBV13	TRBJ1-3	TGTGCCAGCAGCCCCAGGGGGCCCCGCTCTGGAAACACCATATATTTT	CASSPRGPRSGNTIYF
TRBD1	-	TRBV30	TRBJ2-7	TGTGCCTGGAAAGGACAGGGGGCTAGCGAGCAGTACTTC	CAWKGQGASEQYF
TRBD1	-	TRBV28	TRBJ1-1	TGTGCCAGCAGTACCTCCACAGGGGTCACTGAAGCTTTCTTT	CASSTSTGVTEAFF
-	few	TRBV14	TRBJ2-7	TGTGCCAGCAGCCAATTAGGCTCGGGATTAAGCTCCTACGAGCAGTACTTC	CASSQLGSGLSSYEQYF
-	-	TRBV6-2/TRBV6-3	TRBJ1-5	TGTGCCAGCAGTCCCTCCAGGCCCTCCAATCAGCCCCAGCATTTT	CASSPSRPSNQPQHF
-	-	TRBV4-1	TRBJ1-3	TGCGCCAGCAGCCAAGATTCGAATGGAAACACCATATATTTT	CASSQDSNGNTIYF
-	once	TRBV5-1	TRBJ1-1	TGCGCCAGCAGTCCGTTATTCGGGTCATACGAAGCTTTCTTT	CASSPLFGSYEAFF
-	-	TRBV6-1	TRBJ1-2	TGTGCCAGCAGTGAACCGGCAGGAGCCAACTATGGCTACACCTTC	CASSEPAGANYGYTF
TRBD1	-	TRBV5-1	TRBJ2-5	TGCGCCAGCAGCTTGGCCCCTCCGGGACAGGGGTGGTTAGAGACCCAGTACTTC	CASSLAPPGQGWLETQYF
-	-	TRBV19	TRBJ2-7	TGTGCCAGTAGCATCGGACTTGCAGGGTTCTCCTACGAGCAGTACTTC	CASSIGLAGFSYEQYF
TRBD2	-	TRBV18	TRBJ2-1	TGTGCCAGCTCACCTCCTAGCGGGAGGGCCAATGAGCAGTTCTTC	CASSPPSGRANEQFF
-	-	TRBV12-3/TRBV12-4	TRBJ1-3	TGTGCCAGCAGCCTTGGAAACACCATATATTTT	CASSLGNTIYF
-	-	TRBV10-3	TRBJ1-2	TGTGCCATCGTAGGGACAAACTATGGCTACACCTTC	CAIVGTNYGYTF
-	-	TRBV5-1	TRBJ2-2	TGCGCCAGCAGCCCGGGTGTGGAGGGGTTCGGGGAGCTGTTTTTT	CASSPGVEGFGELFF
-	-	TRBV25-1	TRBJ2-1	TGTGCCAGCAGTGAAGACCCCGGGACGGGGGACAATGAGCAGTTCTTC	CASSEDPGTGDNEQFF
TRBD1	-	TRBV9	TRBJ1-2	TGTGCCAGCAGTGAGGGGGCGGACAGCTATGGCTACACCTTC	CASSEGADSYGYTF
TRBD2	-	TRBV4-1	TRBJ2-1	TGCGCCAGCAGCCCCCCAGGCGGGGGTCGCAATGAGCAGTTCTTC	CASSPPGGGRNEQFF
TRBD1	-	TRBV6-6	TRBJ1-1	TGTGCCAGCAAGGTAACAGGGGTGACCACTGAAGCTTTCTTT	CASKVTGVTTEAFF
TRBD1	few	TRBV6-5	TRBJ1-2	TGTGCCAGCAGACAGGGGGCGGCTGGGTATGGCTACACCTTC	CASRQGAAGYGYTF
-	few	TRBV7-3	TRBJ2-2	TGTGCCAGCAGCTTGACAGGAGCGAACACCGGGGAGCTGTTTTTT	CASSLTGANTGELFF
-	-	TRBV19	TRBJ1-5	TGTGCCAGTAGTATTTCAGGGCCTCAGCCCCAGCATTTT	CASSISGPQPQHF
-	-	TRBV30	TRBJ2-2	TGTGCCTGGATACCCGCCTGGCGGAGGAACACCGGGGAGCTGTTTTTT	CAWIPAWRRNTGELFF